This T cell receptor (beta chain) appears in the sequencing data of a study of blood T cell repertoires in COVID-19. This clone was observed a handful of times. CDR1 is SEHNR, CDR2 FQNEAQ, per germline (reference sequence). The CDR3 is made up of 14 amino acids. Trimming took 0 bases from V and 8 from J; bases not matched to a gene: 5. Authors' data handling: The assay estimated nucleated cells by amplifying reference gene primers. Repertoires were generated with immunoSEQ multiplex PCR, while TCRdb's copy carries only in-frame clones and drops some. The D gene and trimming were derived from the DNA, and the V and J assignments and clone size from that table. The repertoire holds hundreds of thousands of clones, with approximately 90% as singletons.

Sample: PBMCs or T cells enriched from blood (not recorded which). The chain links TRBV7-9 to TRBJ1-2; TRBD1 matches at 8 bases. This sequence was found in an older woman who had recovered from COVID-19. This chain's CDR3 is CASSLAGQVSGYTF. The CDR3 region has the DNA TGTGCCAGCAGCTTAGCGGGACAGGTATCGGGCTACACCTTC.